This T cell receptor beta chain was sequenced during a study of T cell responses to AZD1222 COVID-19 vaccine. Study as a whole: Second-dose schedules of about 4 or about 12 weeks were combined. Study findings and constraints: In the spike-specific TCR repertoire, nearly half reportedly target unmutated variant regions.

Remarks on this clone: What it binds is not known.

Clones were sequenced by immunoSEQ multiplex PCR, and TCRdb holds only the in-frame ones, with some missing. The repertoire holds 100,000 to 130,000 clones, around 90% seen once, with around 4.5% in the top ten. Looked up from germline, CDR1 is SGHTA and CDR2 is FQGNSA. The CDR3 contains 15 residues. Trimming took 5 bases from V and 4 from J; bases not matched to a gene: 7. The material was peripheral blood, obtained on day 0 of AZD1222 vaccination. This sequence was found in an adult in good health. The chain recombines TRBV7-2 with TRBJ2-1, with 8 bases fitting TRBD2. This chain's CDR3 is CASSPSGGMYNEQFF. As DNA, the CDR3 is TGTGCCAGCAGCCCAAGCGGGGGAATGTACAATGAGCAGTTCTTC.